This T cell receptor (beta chain) originates from a study of CD8+CD57+ T cells in acquired aplastic anemia. Turning to the study itself: Sorted CD4+ and CD8+ cells gave a mean 3.2 ug DNA, range roughly 0.18 to 30 ug.

The CDR3 covers 14 residues. In germline, CDR1 is SGHVS, CDR2 FQNEAQ. V gave up 3 bases and J gave up 0 bases, with 8 bases separating them. For CDR3 and TCR beta VDJ profiling, genomic DNA was the template used. Via MiXCR, TCRdb re-called the reads, giving one row per CDR3 protein. Of under 200,000 distinct CDR3 sequences listed, 35% to 55% were seen once; the top ten hold 1.1%. About this clonotype: Since no conserved phenylalanine or tryptophan closes the CDR3, a read error is the likely cause.

The sample was sorted CD4+, CD8+, or CD8+CD57+ T cells (not recorded which) from PBMCs. The origin of this receptor is a human donor in good health. The chain couples TRBV7-8 to TRBJ1-1, with D maybe TRBD1 (6 bases). The CDR3 DNA reads TGTGCCAGCAGCTTCGGACAGTTGAACACTGAAGCTTTCCTT. Protein product: CASSFGQLNTEAFL.